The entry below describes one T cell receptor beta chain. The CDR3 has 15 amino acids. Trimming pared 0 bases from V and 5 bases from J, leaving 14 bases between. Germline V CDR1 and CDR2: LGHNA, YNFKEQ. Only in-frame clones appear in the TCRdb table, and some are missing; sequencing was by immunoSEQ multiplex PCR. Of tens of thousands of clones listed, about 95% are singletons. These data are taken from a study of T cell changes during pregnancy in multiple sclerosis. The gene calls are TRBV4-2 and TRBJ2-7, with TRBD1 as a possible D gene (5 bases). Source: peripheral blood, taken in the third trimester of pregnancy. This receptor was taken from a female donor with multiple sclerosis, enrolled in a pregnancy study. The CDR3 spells CASSQDGRELDEQYF. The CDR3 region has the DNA TGTGCCAGCAGCCAAGATGGCAGGGAACTTGACGAGCAGTACTTC.